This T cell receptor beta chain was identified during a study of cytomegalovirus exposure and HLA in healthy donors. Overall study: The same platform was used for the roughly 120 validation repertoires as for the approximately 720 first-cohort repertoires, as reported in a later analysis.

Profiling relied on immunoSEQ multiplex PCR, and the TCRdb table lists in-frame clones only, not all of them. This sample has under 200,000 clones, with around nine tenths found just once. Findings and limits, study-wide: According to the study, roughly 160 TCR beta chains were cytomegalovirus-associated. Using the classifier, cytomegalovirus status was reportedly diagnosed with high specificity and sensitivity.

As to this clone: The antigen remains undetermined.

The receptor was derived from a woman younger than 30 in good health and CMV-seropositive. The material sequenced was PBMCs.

The CDR3 nucleotides are TGCGCCAGCAGCCATCTAGGACAGGCGCAAGAGACCCAGTACTTC. Its translation is CASSHLGQAQETQYF. V is TRBV4-1 and J is TRBJ2-5; 7 positions agree with TRBD1. Germline trimming cut 3 bases from V and 2 bases from J; bases unmatched to any gene: 6. CDR3 size: 15 residues. Germline CDR1 reads MGHRA; CDR2 reads YSYEKL.